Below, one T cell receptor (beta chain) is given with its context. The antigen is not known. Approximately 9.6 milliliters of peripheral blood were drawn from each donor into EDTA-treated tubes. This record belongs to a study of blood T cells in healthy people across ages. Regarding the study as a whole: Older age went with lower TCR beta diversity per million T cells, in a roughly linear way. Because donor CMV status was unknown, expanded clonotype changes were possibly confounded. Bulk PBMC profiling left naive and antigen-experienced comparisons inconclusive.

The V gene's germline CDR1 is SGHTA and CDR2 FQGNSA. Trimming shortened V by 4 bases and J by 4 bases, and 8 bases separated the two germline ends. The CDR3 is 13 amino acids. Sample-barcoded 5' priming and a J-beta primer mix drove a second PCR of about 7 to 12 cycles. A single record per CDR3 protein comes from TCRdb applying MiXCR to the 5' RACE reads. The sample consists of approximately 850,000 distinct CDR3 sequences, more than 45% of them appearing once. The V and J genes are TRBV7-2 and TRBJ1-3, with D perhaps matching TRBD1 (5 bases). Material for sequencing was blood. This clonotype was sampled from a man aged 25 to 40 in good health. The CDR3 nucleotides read TGTGCCAGCAGCTCCGGGGCAGGAAACACCATATATTTT. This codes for CASSSGAGNTIYF.